The rows below give T cell receptor beta chains drawn from one sample of a study of beta chain features in type 1 diabetes. Clones were read by immunoSEQ multiplex PCR, and TCRdb kept only the in-frame ones, dropping some. The sample lists hundreds of thousands of clones; 15% to 17% were seen once. Sequenced input: naive CD4+ T cells from blood. The receptors were gathered from a man between 18 and 29 years old in good health. Each CDR3 is given with its conserved first and last residue. The order of the fields is clone size, V gene, J gene, D gene, CDR3 DNA, CDR3 protein. The D gene is left open where the match is weak. The size field is filled for only some rows; it gives once, few, many or a size class.

abundance: -; v_gene: TRBV30; j_gene: TRBJ2-7; d_gene: -; CDR3nt: TGTGCCTGGAGTGTTTACTACGAGCAGTACTTC; CDR3aa: CAWSVYYEQYF
abundance: -; v_gene: TRBV6-5; j_gene: TRBJ1-5; d_gene: -; CDR3nt: TGTGCCAGCAGTTACTCGAAGTTCGGTCGGGAGCCCCAGCATTTT; CDR3aa: CASSYSKFGREPQHF
abundance: -; v_gene: TRBV6-5; j_gene: TRBJ1-3; d_gene: -; CDR3nt: TGTGCCAGCAGTTACGCAAAACGCTCTGGAAACACCATATATTTT; CDR3aa: CASSYAKRSGNTIYF
abundance: -; v_gene: TRBV6-6; j_gene: TRBJ2-7; d_gene: -; CDR3nt: TGTGCCAGCAGCACCAATATCTCCCCCTACGAGCAGTACTTC; CDR3aa: CASSTNISPYEQYF
abundance: few; v_gene: TRBV7-9; j_gene: TRBJ1-2; d_gene: -; CDR3nt: TGTGCCAGCAGCTTAGCGCTAACCGCCAACTATGGCTACACCTTC; CDR3aa: CASSLALTANYGYTF
abundance: -; v_gene: TRBV10-3; j_gene: TRBJ2-1; d_gene: TRBD2; CDR3nt: TGTGCCATCAATGGACTAGCGGGGGGACATGAGCAGTTCTTC; CDR3aa: CAINGLAGGHEQFF
abundance: -; v_gene: TRBV4-1; j_gene: TRBJ1-3; d_gene: -; CDR3nt: TGCGCCAGCAGCCAAGTACAGCTCTCTGGAAACACCATATATTTT; CDR3aa: CASSQVQLSGNTIYF
abundance: few; v_gene: TRBV10-3; j_gene: TRBJ2-5; d_gene: -; CDR3nt: TGTGCCATCAGTGGGCCGGGGCAGGGAGCAGAGACCCAGTACTTC; CDR3aa: CAISGPGQGAETQYF
abundance: -; v_gene: TRBV9; j_gene: TRBJ2-1; d_gene: TRBD1; CDR3nt: TGTGCCAGCAGCGTAGAGGGACAGGGGGCCTATGAGCAGTTCTTC; CDR3aa: CASSVEGQGAYEQFF
abundance: few; v_gene: TRBV5-8; j_gene: TRBJ1-2; d_gene: -; CDR3nt: TGTGCCAGCAGCGGGCAGCCTTCAGCGGGAGGCTACACCTTC; CDR3aa: CASSGQPSAGGYTF
abundance: -; v_gene: TRBV5-1; j_gene: TRBJ2-5; d_gene: -; CDR3nt: TGCGCCAGCAGCTTTGCCTCAGGGCTACAAGAGACCCAGTACTTC; CDR3aa: CASSFASGLQETQYF
abundance: -; v_gene: TRBV19; j_gene: TRBJ1-2; d_gene: TRBD1; CDR3nt: TGTGCCAGTAGTAGGACAGGGATAGGGTATGGCTACACCTTC; CDR3aa: CASSRTGIGYGYTF
abundance: few; v_gene: TRBV28; j_gene: TRBJ1-1; d_gene: -; CDR3nt: TGTGCCAGCAGACCCACGGTGACTGAAGCTTTCTTT; CDR3aa: CASRPTVTEAFF
abundance: few; v_gene: TRBV4-2; j_gene: TRBJ2-7; d_gene: -; CDR3nt: TGTGCCAGCAGCCAAGCCCAGGGACTTAAGGTCGAGCAGTACTTC; CDR3aa: CASSQAQGLKVEQYF
abundance: -; v_gene: TRBV5-4; j_gene: TRBJ2-7; d_gene: -; CDR3nt: TGTGCCAGCAGCTTGGTAGGGGAAGTCTACGAGCAGTACTTC; CDR3aa: CASSLVGEVYEQYF
abundance: -; v_gene: TRBV4-3; j_gene: TRBJ1-2; d_gene: -; CDR3nt: TGCGCCAGCAGCCAAGCCCGGGGAGGGAGAGCTAACTATGGCTACACCTTC; CDR3aa: CASSQARGGRANYGYTF
abundance: many; v_gene: TRBV7-9; j_gene: TRBJ1-5; d_gene: -; CDR3nt: TGTGCCAGCAGCTTAGAGGGTTATCAGCCCCAGCATTTT; CDR3aa: CASSLEGYQPQHF
abundance: -; v_gene: TRBV11-2; j_gene: TRBJ2-7; d_gene: -; CDR3nt: TGTGCCAGCAGGAGGGGTTTCGAGCAGTACTTC; CDR3aa: CASRRGFEQYF
abundance: -; v_gene: TRBV7-3; j_gene: TRBJ2-6; d_gene: TRBD1; CDR3nt: TGTGCCAGCAGCCTGCGGACAGGGATTGGGGCCAACGTCCTGACTTTC; CDR3aa: CASSLRTGIGANVLTF
abundance: few; v_gene: TRBV9; j_gene: TRBJ1-6; d_gene: -; CDR3nt: TGTGCCAGCAGGCGTGAGGGGGGCATAGATAATTCACCCCTCCACTTT; CDR3aa: CASRREGGIDNSPLHF
abundance: -; v_gene: TRBV2; j_gene: TRBJ2-5; d_gene: TRBD1; CDR3nt: TGTGCCAGCGGCCGGGACAGGGTGAGCGAGACCCAGTACTTC; CDR3aa: CASGRDRVSETQYF
abundance: -; v_gene: TRBV5-1; j_gene: TRBJ1-1; d_gene: -; CDR3nt: TGCGCCAGCAGCCCCAGGACGCTGAACACTGAAGCTTTCTTT; CDR3aa: CASSPRTLNTEAFF
abundance: few; v_gene: TRBV25-1; j_gene: TRBJ1-5; d_gene: -; CDR3nt: TGTGCCAGCAGGGAGGGTAAGCAGCCCCAGCATTTT; CDR3aa: CASREGKQPQHF
abundance: few; v_gene: TRBV6-5; j_gene: TRBJ1-5; d_gene: -; CDR3nt: TGTGCCAGCAGACTTGACAGATTCAATCAGCCCCAGCATTTT; CDR3aa: CASRLDRFNQPQHF
abundance: -; v_gene: TRBV4-2; j_gene: TRBJ1-5; d_gene: -; CDR3nt: TGTGCCAGCAGCCAAGAGGCAAATAGCAATCAGCCCCAGCATTTT; CDR3aa: CASSQEANSNQPQHF
abundance: -; v_gene: TRBV2; j_gene: TRBJ1-2; d_gene: -; CDR3nt: TGTGCCAGCAGTGAAGGGGTGTCAGGCTATGGCTACACCTTC; CDR3aa: CASSEGVSGYGYTF
abundance: few; v_gene: TRBV5-1; j_gene: TRBJ1-4; d_gene: -; CDR3nt: TGCGCCAGCAGCTTACCTCCGACACGCCCCGAAAAACTGTTTTTT; CDR3aa: CASSLPPTRPEKLFF
abundance: few; v_gene: TRBV5-1; j_gene: TRBJ1-4; d_gene: -; CDR3nt: TGCGCCAGCAGCTTGGCGCTAAATGAAAAACTGTTTTTT; CDR3aa: CASSLALNEKLFF
abundance: -; v_gene: TRBV18; j_gene: TRBJ1-1; d_gene: TRBD1; CDR3nt: TGTGCCAGCTCACCGTGGGACAGTCTGAACACTGAAGCTTTCTTT; CDR3aa: CASSPWDSLNTEAFF
abundance: few; v_gene: TRBV10-3; j_gene: TRBJ1-4; d_gene: -; CDR3nt: TGTGCCATCAGTGATAACAGATCTGAAAAACTGTTTTTT; CDR3aa: CAISDNRSEKLFF
abundance: few; v_gene: TRBV19; j_gene: TRBJ1-2; d_gene: TRBD1; CDR3nt: TGTGCCAGTAGGGGGACAGGGTCCTATGGCTACACCTTC; CDR3aa: CASRGTGSYGYTF
abundance: few; v_gene: TRBV18; j_gene: TRBJ2-2; d_gene: -; CDR3nt: TGTGCCAGCTCACTACCGATTGGAGGGCGCGTCACCGGGGAGCTGTTTTTT; CDR3aa: CASSLPIGGRVTGELFF
abundance: few; v_gene: TRBV7-6; j_gene: TRBJ2-4; d_gene: TRBD2; CDR3nt: TGTGCCAGCAGCGCCGGGACTAAGAAAAACATTCAGTACTTC; CDR3aa: CASSAGTKKNIQYF
abundance: few; v_gene: TRBV7-2; j_gene: TRBJ2-3; d_gene: -; CDR3nt: TGTGCCAGCAGCTTAGATCGGGTCGGAACAGATACGCAGTATTTT; CDR3aa: CASSLDRVGTDTQYF
abundance: -; v_gene: TRBV28; j_gene: TRBJ2-7; d_gene: -; CDR3nt: TGTGCCAGCAGTTCCACAGGGGAGCAGTACTTC; CDR3aa: CASSSTGEQYF
abundance: -; v_gene: TRBV2; j_gene: TRBJ2-1; d_gene: -; CDR3nt: TGTGCCAGCCGAACGGGGGGCCCAGACTCCTACAATGAGCAGTTCTTC; CDR3aa: CASRTGGPDSYNEQFF
abundance: -; v_gene: TRBV6-1; j_gene: TRBJ1-2; d_gene: -; CDR3nt: TGTGCCAGCAGTGTCGGCCGCCTCGGGGGCTACACCTTC; CDR3aa: CASSVGRLGGYTF
abundance: -; v_gene: TRBV18; j_gene: TRBJ2-7; d_gene: -; CDR3nt: TGTGCCAGCTCAGTAACCGGGACTCCCCCGACCGAGCAGTACTTC; CDR3aa: CASSVTGTPPTEQYF
abundance: few; v_gene: TRBV7-2; j_gene: TRBJ2-7; d_gene: -; CDR3nt: TGTGCCAGCAGCTTGTGGCCCATGGACAGTTACTACGAGCAGTACTTC; CDR3aa: CASSLWPMDSYYEQYF
abundance: -; v_gene: TRBV7-9; j_gene: TRBJ1-5; d_gene: -; CDR3nt: TGTGCCAGCAGCTTTTACGGGTTCATGGAGGGGAGCAATCAGCCCCAGCATTTT; CDR3aa: CASSFYGFMEGSNQPQHF
abundance: -; v_gene: TRBV18; j_gene: TRBJ1-1; d_gene: -; CDR3nt: TGTGCCAGCTCACCATTGGGTGAAGCTTTCTTT; CDR3aa: CASSPLGEAFF
abundance: -; v_gene: TRBV18; j_gene: TRBJ2-7; d_gene: -; CDR3nt: TGTGCCAGCTCACCACCGTCAGACTACGAGCAGTACTTC; CDR3aa: CASSPPSDYEQYF
abundance: few; v_gene: TRBV5-4; j_gene: TRBJ2-7; d_gene: -; CDR3nt: TGTGCCAGCAGCCGCCTCCAAGGCTACACCTACGAGCAGTACTTC; CDR3aa: CASSRLQGYTYEQYF
abundance: few; v_gene: TRBV7-3; j_gene: TRBJ1-6; d_gene: -; CDR3nt: TGTGCCAGCAGCTTATCGACTGGAAATTCACCCCTCCACTTT; CDR3aa: CASSLSTGNSPLHF
abundance: few; v_gene: TRBV10-3; j_gene: TRBJ2-3; d_gene: -; CDR3nt: TGTGCCATCAGTGAGTTGGGGTATACGCAGTATTTT; CDR3aa: CAISELGYTQYF
abundance: -; v_gene: TRBV5-1; j_gene: TRBJ1-1; d_gene: -; CDR3nt: TGCGCCAGCAGCTTCGAGCGGCGGGGCTCTGCTTTCTTT; CDR3aa: CASSFERRGSAFF
abundance: -; v_gene: TRBV6-8; j_gene: TRBJ2-7; d_gene: -; CDR3nt: TGTGCCAGCAATCGGGTTAGTGCAATCTACGAGCAGTACTTC; CDR3aa: CASNRVSAIYEQYF
abundance: few; v_gene: TRBV7-2; j_gene: TRBJ2-7; d_gene: TRBD2; CDR3nt: TGTGCCAGCAGCTCCACCCCGGGACTAGCGGGTCCCTACTTC; CDR3aa: CASSSTPGLAGPYF
abundance: few; v_gene: TRBV10-2; j_gene: TRBJ2-7; d_gene: -; CDR3nt: TGCGCCAGCAGTGAGTTTAGCCTAACCTCCTACGAGCAGTACTTC; CDR3aa: CASSEFSLTSYEQYF
abundance: -; v_gene: TRBV2; j_gene: TRBJ1-6; d_gene: TRBD1; CDR3nt: TGTGCCAGCAAGGGACAGGTAGTGGAGGCCCTCCACTTT; CDR3aa: CASKGQVVEALHF
abundance: few; v_gene: TRBV10-3; j_gene: TRBJ1-5; d_gene: TRBD1; CDR3nt: TGTGCCATCAGTGCCGGGACAGGGGGCCAGCAGCCCCAGCATTTT; CDR3aa: CAISAGTGGQQPQHF
abundance: -; v_gene: TRBV15; j_gene: TRBJ2-7; d_gene: -; CDR3nt: TGTGCCACCAGCAGAGAGGGGCCTGGGGGCGCCTTTTACGAGCAGTACTTC; CDR3aa: CATSREGPGGAFYEQYF